This T cell receptor (beta chain) was observed in a study of blood T cell repertoires in COVID-19. Across the whole study: The United States, Italy and Spain provided the acute and convalescent COVID-19 samples.

Original analysis: Estimates of nucleated cell counts were drawn from the amplification of reference gene primers. Assay: immunoSEQ multiplex PCR; the TCRdb copy retains only in-frame clones and omits some. D and trimming were read from the DNA, whereas the V and J calls and clone size are those reported in that table. Here the sample spans more than 120,000 clones, about 91% being singletons. Germline CDR1 and CDR2: KGHSH and LQKENI. This CDR3 region has 16 residues. V was trimmed by 3 bases and J by 0 bases, leaving 14 bases between them. Material: peripheral blood. The TCR sequence derives from a woman aged 50 to 60 with acute or convalescent COVID-19. V usage is TRBV18 and J usage is TRBJ2-5; D possibly corresponds to TRBD1 (6 bases). Here the CDR3 reads CASSPKGHSYQETQYF. CDR3 bases: TGTGCCAGCTCACCGAAGGGACATTCGTACCAAGAGACCCAGTACTTC.